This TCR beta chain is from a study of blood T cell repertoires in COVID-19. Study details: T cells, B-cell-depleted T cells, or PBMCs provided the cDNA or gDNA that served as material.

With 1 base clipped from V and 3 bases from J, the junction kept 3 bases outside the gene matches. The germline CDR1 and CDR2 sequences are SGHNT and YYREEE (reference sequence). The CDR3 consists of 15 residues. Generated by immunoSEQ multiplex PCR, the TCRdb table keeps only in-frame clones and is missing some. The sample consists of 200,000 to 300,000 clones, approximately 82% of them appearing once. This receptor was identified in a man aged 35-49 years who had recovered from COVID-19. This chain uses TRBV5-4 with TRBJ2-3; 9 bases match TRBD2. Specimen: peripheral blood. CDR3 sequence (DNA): TGTGCCAGCAGCTTGTTTAGCGGGGGTACAGATACGCAGTATTTT. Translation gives CASSLFSGGTDTQYF.